This TCR beta chain was recorded in a study of blood T cell repertoires in COVID-19. About the study: Sites across the United States, Italy and Spain contributed samples from acute and convalescent COVID-19.

The authors' processing: Scientists estimated how many nucleated cells there were by amplifying reference gene primers. Libraries were prepared by immunoSEQ multiplex PCR; TCRdb keeps only in-frame clonotypes and omits some of them. That table gives V, J and clone size, and the DNA gave D and trimming. The sample lists some 180,000 clones, around 84% occurring once. Participants were aged about 18 to 100 years, lived in over 20 US areas, and enrolled virtually. In assigning cohorts, the study relied on participant-reported clinical history. V was cut by 5 bases and J by 3 bases, with 10 bases left in between. This CDR3 is 13 amino acids long. CDR1 is MNHEY and CDR2 is SVGAGI in the germline V gene.

Material: PBMCs or T cells enriched from blood (not recorded which). V is TRBV6-5 and J is TRBJ1-2; D not resolved. The clonotype was recovered from a woman between 25 and 40 years old who had been exposed to COVID-19. CDR3 sequence: CASSPGLDYGYTF. The CDR3 DNA reads as TGTGCCAGCAGTCCGGGATTAGACTATGGCTACACCTTC.